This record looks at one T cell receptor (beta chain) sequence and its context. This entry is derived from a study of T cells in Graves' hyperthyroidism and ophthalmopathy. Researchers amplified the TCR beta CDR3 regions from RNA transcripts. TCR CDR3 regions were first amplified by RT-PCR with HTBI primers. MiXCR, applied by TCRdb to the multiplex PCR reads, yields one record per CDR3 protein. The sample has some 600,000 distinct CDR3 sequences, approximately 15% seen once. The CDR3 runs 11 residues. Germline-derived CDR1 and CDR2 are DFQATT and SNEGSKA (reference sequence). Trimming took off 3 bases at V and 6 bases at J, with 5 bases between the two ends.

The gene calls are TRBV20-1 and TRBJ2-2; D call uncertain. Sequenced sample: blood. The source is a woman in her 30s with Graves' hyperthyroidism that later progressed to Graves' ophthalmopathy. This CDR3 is CSASIPGELFF. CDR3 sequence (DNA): TGCAGTGCTAGTATACCCGGGGAGCTGTTTTTT.